This T cell receptor beta chain originates from a study of blood T cells in healthy people across ages. Whole-study results and caveats: Total diversity from one million sequenced T cells was likely underestimated. Reliance upon unsorted PBMCs precluded definitive naive versus antigen-experienced comparison.

Remarks on this clonotype: Its antigen is currently unknown.

For the second PCR, which ran for 7 to 11 cycles, a sample-barcoded 5' primer and a J-beta primer mix were used. Each cDNA molecule was tagged by a template-switch adaptor with 12 random nucleotides. TCRdb recomputed calls from the 5' RACE reads with MiXCR, one row per CDR3 protein. The sample shows about 1.5 million distinct CDR3 sequences, approximately 43% of them seen only once. The receptor comes from a woman under 30 in good health. Sample: blood.

As DNA, the CDR3 is TGTGCCAGCAGGGTCCGGGTGAGCACTGAAGCTTTCTTT. It translates to CASRVRVSTEAFF. The chain uses TRBV7-8 and TRBJ1-1, with D uncertain. This CDR3 comprises 13 residues. Trimming took 6 bases from V and 4 from J, leaving 12 bases between them. Germline V CDR1 and CDR2: SGHVS, FQNEAQ.